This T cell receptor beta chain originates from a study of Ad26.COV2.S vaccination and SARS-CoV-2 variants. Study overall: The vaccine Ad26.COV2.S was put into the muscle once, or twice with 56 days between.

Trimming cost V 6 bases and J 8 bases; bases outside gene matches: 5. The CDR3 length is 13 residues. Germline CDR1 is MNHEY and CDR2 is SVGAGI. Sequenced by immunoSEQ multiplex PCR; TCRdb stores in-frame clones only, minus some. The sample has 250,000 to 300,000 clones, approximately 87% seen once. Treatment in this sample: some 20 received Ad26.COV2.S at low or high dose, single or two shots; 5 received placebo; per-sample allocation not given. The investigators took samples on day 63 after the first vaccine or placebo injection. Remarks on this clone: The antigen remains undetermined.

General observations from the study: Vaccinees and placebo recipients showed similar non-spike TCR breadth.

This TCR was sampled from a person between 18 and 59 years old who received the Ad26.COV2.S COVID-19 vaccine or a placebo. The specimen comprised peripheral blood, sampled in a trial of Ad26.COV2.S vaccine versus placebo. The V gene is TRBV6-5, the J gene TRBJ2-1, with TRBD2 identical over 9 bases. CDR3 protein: CASRVSGSDEQFF. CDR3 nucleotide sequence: TGTGCCAGCAGAGTTAGCGGGAGTGATGAGCAGTTCTTC.